A selection of T cell receptor beta chains follows, all from one sample in a study of T-cell reconstitution after alpha-beta-depleted transplantation in children. One entry per CDR3 protein results from TCRdb running MiXCR on the PCR reads. The sample lists around 480,000 distinct CDR3 sequences, around a third seen once, with more than 2% in the top ten. The material was PBMCs from the stem cell graft donor, obtained from the stem cell graft. The receptors come from a human donor who donated a stem cell graft to a child with aplastic anemia. Each CDR3 is given with its conserved first and last residue. Each record gives: V gene, D gene, clone size, J gene, CDR3 protein, CDR3 DNA. D genes are given only for firm matches. Clone sizes are given selectively: once, few, many, or a class where the clone is expanded.

>TRBV6-2/TRBV6-3|TRBD2|NA|TRBJ2-5
CASSSPTSGRFETQYF
TGTGCCAGCAGTTCCCCGACTAGCGGGAGATTCGAGACCCAGTACTTC
>TRBV7-3|NA|few|TRBJ2-3
CASSVSPTSDTQYF
TGTGCCAGCAGCGTAAGCCCCACCTCAGATACGCAGTATTTT
>TRBV18|NA|NA|TRBJ2-5
CASSPRVTTIEETQYF
TGTGCCAGCTCACCAAGAGTGACTACAATAGAAGAGACCCAGTACTTC
>TRBV11-2|TRBD1|NA|TRBJ2-5
CASITGTGVRETQYF
TGTGCCAGCATCACAGGGACAGGGGTACGAGAGACCCAGTACTTC
>TRBV4-3|NA|few|TRBJ2-3
CASSHGGGMAQYF
TGCGCCAGCAGCCATGGTGGCGGGATGGCGCAGTATTTT
>TRBV30|TRBD1|few|TRBJ2-3
CALRGLANRADTQYF
TGTGCCCTCAGGGGGCTAGCGAACAGGGCAGATACGCAGTATTTT
>TRBV6-5|TRBD2|few|TRBJ2-1
CASSSGLAGGDEQFF
TGTGCCAGCAGTTCCGGACTAGCGGGCGGAGATGAGCAGTTCTTC
>TRBV27|NA|NA|TRBJ1-2
CASSLSLTGFGGYTF
TGTGCCAGCAGTTTATCTCTGACAGGTTTTGGAGGCTACACCTTC
>TRBV5-5|NA|many|TRBJ1-5
CASSFEGNSNQPQHF
TGTGCCAGCAGCTTCGAAGGGAATAGCAATCAGCCCCAGCATTTT
>TRBV18|NA|NA|TRBJ2-5
CASSQILGETQYF
TGTGCCAGCTCACAGATACTTGGGGAGACCCAGTACTTC
>TRBV12-3/TRBV12-4|NA|NA|TRBJ1-1
CASSQGNEAFF
TGTGCCAGCAGTCAGGGGAATGAAGCTTTCTTT
>TRBV5-1|TRBD2|few|TRBJ2-1
CASSLGLAGHYNEQFF
TGCGCCAGCAGCTTGGGACTAGCGGGGCACTACAATGAGCAGTTCTTC
>TRBV28|NA|NA|TRBJ1-2
CASNPAGGFYGYTF
TGTGCCAGCAATCCGGCAGGCGGCTTCTATGGCTACACCTTC
>TRBV20-1|TRBD2|few|TRBJ2-1
CSARGSGNAYNEQFF
TGCAGTGCTAGGGGTAGCGGGAACGCGTACAATGAGCAGTTCTTC
>TRBV3-1|TRBD2|few|TRBJ2-1
CASSLPGLAQHNEQFF
TGTGCCAGCAGCCTACCGGGACTAGCGCAACACAATGAGCAGTTCTTC
>TRBV29-1|NA|NA|TRBJ2-1
CSGSRGGYNEHFF
TGCAGCGGATCCAGGGGCGGCTACAATGAGCATTTCTTC
>TRBV6-1|NA|NA|TRBJ1-6
CASSGREGHSPLHF
TGTGCCAGCAGCGGGAGGGAGGGGCATTCACCCCTCCACTTT